A selection of T cell receptor beta chains follows, all from one sample in a study of CD8+CD57+ T cells in acquired aplastic anemia. From the reads, TCRdb called clonotypes with MiXCR, one entry per CDR3 protein. The sample shows roughly 170,000 distinct CDR3 sequences, 55% to 70% of them seen only once. The sample comprised sorted CD4+, CD8+, or CD8+CD57+ T cells (not recorded which) from PBMCs. All receptors derive from a human donor in good health. CDR3s leave out the opening cysteine and the closing phenylalanine or tryptophan.

v_gene: TRBV19
CDR3aa: AIKSGNTEAF

v_gene: TRBV30
CDR3aa: AWSRLGLYNEQF

v_gene: TRBV19
CDR3aa: ASSPSSGSYEQY

v_gene: TRBV20-1
CDR3aa: SARDAGFSYNEQF

v_gene: TRBV5-1
CDR3aa: ASRPGTSGSQTQY

v_gene: TRBV20-1
CDR3aa: SATGGDYGYT

v_gene: TRBV24-1
CDR3aa: ATSDPPNNEQF

v_gene: TRBV30
CDR3aa: AWEEGLAGNEQF

v_gene: TRBV4-1
CDR3aa: ASSRTPAEGTDTQY

v_gene: TRBV19
CDR3aa: ASSIAGARGYT

v_gene: TRBV5-6
CDR3aa: ASSFASSFGNEQF

v_gene: TRBV27
CDR3aa: ASSNTGGLDEKLF

v_gene: TRBV6-1
CDR3aa: ASATGWYEQY

v_gene: TRBV27
CDR3aa: ASSAGTAPYEQY

v_gene: TRBV10-3
CDR3aa: AISREGGGELF

v_gene: TRBV7-2
CDR3aa: ASSLDGRGYEQY

v_gene: TRBV11-2
CDR3aa: ASSLIQGLDTQY

v_gene: TRBV29-1
CDR3aa: SARMASGPSYEQY

v_gene: TRBV24-1
CDR3aa: ATSDWRGGDEQPQH

v_gene: TRBV7-8
CDR3aa: ASSLGSATNEKLS

v_gene: TRBV11-2
CDR3aa: ASSYAHGSNQPQH

v_gene: TRBV11-2
CDR3aa: ASSLEIGNTEAF

v_gene: TRBV7-6
CDR3aa: ASSLGHITSYEQY

v_gene: TRBV4-1
CDR3aa: ASSQPPGTSGPTYEQH

v_gene: TRBV20-1
CDR3aa: SARSLTSGEDTQY

v_gene: TRBV29-1
CDR3aa: SVKGTREYEQY

v_gene: TRBV19
CDR3aa: ASHRGRNEKLV

v_gene: TRBV10-3
CDR3aa: AISESAGPNTGELF

v_gene: TRBV7-3
CDR3aa: ASSLSGSEQF

v_gene: TRBV7-8
CDR3aa: ASSLALGTSGASYEQY

v_gene: TRBV19
CDR3aa: ASSIGALTRVNTEAF

v_gene: TRBV7-6
CDR3aa: ASSSIAVGTDTQY

v_gene: TRBV24-1
CDR3aa: ATSGGGRVDQPQH

v_gene: TRBV25-1
CDR3aa: ASSEYLEDSYGYT

v_gene: TRBV19
CDR3aa: ASSTDTYSNRPQH

v_gene: TRBV10-3
CDR3aa: ATSGGVAAEETQY